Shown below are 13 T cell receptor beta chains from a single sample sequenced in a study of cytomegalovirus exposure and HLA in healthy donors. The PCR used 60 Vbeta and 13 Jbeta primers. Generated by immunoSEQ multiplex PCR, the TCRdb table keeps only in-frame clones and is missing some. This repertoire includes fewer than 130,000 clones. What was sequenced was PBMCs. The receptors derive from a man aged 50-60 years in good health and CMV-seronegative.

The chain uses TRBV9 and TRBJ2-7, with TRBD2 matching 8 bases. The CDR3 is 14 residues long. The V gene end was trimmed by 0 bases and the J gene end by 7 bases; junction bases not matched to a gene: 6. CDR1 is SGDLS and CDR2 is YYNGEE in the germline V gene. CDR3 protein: CASSVASGPREQYF. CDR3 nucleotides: TGTGCCAGCAGCGTAGCTAGCGGGCCTAGGGAGCAGTACTTC.

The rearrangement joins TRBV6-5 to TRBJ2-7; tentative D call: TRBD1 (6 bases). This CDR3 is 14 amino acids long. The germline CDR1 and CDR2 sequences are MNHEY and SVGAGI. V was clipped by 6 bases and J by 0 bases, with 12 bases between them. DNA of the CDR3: TGTGCCAGCAGAAGGACAGTCAGCTCCTACGAGCAGTACTTC. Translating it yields CASRRTVSSYEQYF.

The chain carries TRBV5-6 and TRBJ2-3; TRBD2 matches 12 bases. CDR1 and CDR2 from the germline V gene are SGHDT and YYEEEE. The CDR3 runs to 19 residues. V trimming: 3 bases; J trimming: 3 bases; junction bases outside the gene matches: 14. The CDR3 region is CASSSIGLAGTARTDTQYF. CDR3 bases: TGTGCCAGCAGCTCTATAGGACTAGCGGGGACCGCTAGGACAGATACGCAGTATTTT. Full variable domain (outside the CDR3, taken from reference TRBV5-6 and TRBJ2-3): DAGVTQSPTHLIKTRGQQVTLRCSPKSGHDTVSWYQQALGQGPQFIFQYYEEEERQRGNFPDRFSGHQFPNYSSELNVNALLLGDSALYLCASSSIGLAGTARTDTQYFGPGTRLTVL.

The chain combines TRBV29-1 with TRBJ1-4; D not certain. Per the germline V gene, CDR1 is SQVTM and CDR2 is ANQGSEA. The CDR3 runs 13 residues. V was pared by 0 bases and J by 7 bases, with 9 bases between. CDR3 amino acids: CSVEEARSEKLFF. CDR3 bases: TGCAGCGTTGAAGAAGCGAGGAGTGAAAAACTGTTTTTT. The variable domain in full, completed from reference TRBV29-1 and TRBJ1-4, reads SAVISQKPSRDICQRGTSLTIQCQVDSQVTMMFWYRQQPGQSLTLIATANQGSEATYESGFVIDKFPISRPNLTFSTLTVSNMSPEDSSIYLCSVEEARSEKLFFGSGTQLSVL.

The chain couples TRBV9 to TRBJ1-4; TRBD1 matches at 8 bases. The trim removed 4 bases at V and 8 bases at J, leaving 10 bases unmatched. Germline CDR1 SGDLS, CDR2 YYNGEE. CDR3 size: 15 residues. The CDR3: CASSPRTGPYEKLFF. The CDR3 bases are TGTGCCAGCAGCCCGCGGACAGGGCCTTACGAAAAACTGTTTTTT.

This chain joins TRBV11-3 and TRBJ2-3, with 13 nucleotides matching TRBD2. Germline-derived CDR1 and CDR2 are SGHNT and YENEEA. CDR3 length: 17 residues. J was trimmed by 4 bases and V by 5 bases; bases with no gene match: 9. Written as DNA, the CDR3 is TGTGCCAGCAGCCCTGGACTAGCGGGGGAAGGGGCAGATACGCAGTATTTT. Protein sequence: CASSPGLAGEGADTQYF.

CDR3 region: CASSLVRHRDEQYF. CDR3 DNA sequence: TGCGCCAGCAGCCTAGTGCGGCACCGCGACGAGCAGTACTTC. The V and J genes are TRBV5-1 and TRBJ2-7; D unresolved. V was shortened by 4 bases and J by 5 bases, with 16 bases between the two germline ends. The CDR3 runs 14 residues. Germline CDR1 and CDR2: SGHRS and YFSETQ.

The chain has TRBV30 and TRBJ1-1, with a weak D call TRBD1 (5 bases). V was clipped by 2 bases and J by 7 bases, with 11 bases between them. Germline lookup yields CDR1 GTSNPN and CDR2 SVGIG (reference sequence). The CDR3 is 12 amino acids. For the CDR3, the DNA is TGTGCCTGGAGTTCAGGGCCTTATGAAGCTTTCTTT. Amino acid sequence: CAWSSGPYEAFF.

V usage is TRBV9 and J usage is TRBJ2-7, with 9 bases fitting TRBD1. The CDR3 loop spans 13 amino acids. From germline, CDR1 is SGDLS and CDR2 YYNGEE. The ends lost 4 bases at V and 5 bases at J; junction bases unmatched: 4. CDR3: CASSRGQGNEQYF. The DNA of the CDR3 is TGTGCCAGCAGCCGAGGACAGGGGAACGAGCAGTACTTC.

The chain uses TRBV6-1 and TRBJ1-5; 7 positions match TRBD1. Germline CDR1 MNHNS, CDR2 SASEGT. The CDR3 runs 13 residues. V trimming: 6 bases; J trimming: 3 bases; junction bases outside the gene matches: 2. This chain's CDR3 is CASRGQNNQPQHF. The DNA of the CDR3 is TGTGCCAGCAGGGGACAGAACAATCAGCCCCAGCATTTT.

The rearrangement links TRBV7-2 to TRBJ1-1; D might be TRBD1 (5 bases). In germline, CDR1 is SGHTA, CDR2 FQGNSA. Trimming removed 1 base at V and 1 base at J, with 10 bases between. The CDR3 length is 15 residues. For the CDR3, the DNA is TGTGCCAGCAGCTTAGTTGCAGGGCAGAACACTGAAGCTTTCTTT. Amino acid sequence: CASSLVAGQNTEAFF.

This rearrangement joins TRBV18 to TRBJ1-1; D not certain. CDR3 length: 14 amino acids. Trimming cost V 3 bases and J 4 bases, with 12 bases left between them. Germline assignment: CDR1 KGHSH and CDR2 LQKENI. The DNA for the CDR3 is TGTGCCAGCTCACCTCGGGTTGGAATCACTGAAGCTTTCTTT. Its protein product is CASSPRVGITEAFF.

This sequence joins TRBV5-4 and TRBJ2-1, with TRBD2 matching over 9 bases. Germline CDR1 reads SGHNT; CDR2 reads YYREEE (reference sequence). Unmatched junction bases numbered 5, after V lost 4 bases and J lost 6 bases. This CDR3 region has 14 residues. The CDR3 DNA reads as TGTGCCAGCAGCCCGGGACTAGCAATCAATGAGCAGTTCTTC. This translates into CASSPGLAINEQFF.